This TCR beta chain was recorded in a study of immune reconstitution after stem cell transplant in scleroderma (dated by TCRdb to about 2017). This clonotype came up a few times. It lacks a known antigen. The input lacks base qualities; no much larger clone sits a single base away. Library creation used RT-PCR. The sequencer was an Illumina MiSeq. Using fastp at Q25 and MiXCR, TCRdb reprocessed the public reads and kept productive beta chains. Every entry covers one CDR3 protein and lists the most common genes and DNA from its rows. The table for this sample lists about 4,900 distinct CDR3 sequences; 8.5% of them were counted only once. The top ten constitute 4% to 5% of the sample. The specimen was taken before or after autologous hematopoietic stem cell transplantation (not recorded which). This sequence was found in a male donor with systemic sclerosis.

The bases read TGCAGTGCCCCCCTGCGGACAGGGAGCAATCAGCCCCAGCATTTT. It is translated as CSAPLRTGSNQPQHF. The sequence links TRBV20-1 to TRBJ1-5, and 8 junction bases match TRBD1. The germline V gene (reference sequence) provides CDR1 DFQATT and CDR2 SNEGSKA. Trimming leaves V shorter by 6 bases and J shorter by 1 base, with the junction holding 8 bases beyond the gene matches. The CDR3 spans 15 residues, from the cysteine through the phenylalanine. CDR3 DNA only is kept here, 45 bases in frame from base 1.